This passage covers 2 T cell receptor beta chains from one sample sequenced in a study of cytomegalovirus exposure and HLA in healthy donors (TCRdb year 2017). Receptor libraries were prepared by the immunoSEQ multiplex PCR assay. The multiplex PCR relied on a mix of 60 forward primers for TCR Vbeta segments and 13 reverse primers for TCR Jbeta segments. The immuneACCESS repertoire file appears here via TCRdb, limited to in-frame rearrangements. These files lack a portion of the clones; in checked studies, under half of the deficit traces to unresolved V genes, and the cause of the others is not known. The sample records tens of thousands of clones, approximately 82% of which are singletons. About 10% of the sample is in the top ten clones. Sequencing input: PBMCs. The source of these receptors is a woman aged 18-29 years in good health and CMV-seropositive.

Here the CDR3 reads CASSLELRGVELFF. The CDR3 DNA reads as TGTGCCAGCAGCTTAGAGCTCAGGGGGGTGGAGCTGTTTTTT. V is TRBV7-2 and J is TRBJ2-2; a weak D match, TRBD1 (7 bases). Trimming cost V 1 base and J 10 bases, with 13 bases left between them. The germline V gene has CDR1 SGHTA and CDR2 FQGNSA. The CDR3 sequence is 14 residues long.

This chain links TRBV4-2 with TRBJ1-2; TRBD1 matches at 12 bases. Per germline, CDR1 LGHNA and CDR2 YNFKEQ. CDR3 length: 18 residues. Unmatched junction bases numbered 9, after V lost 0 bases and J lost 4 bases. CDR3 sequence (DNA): TGTGCCAGCAGCCAAGATCTGGGACAGGGGGCCTTCGGCTATGGCTACACCTTC. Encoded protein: CASSQDLGQGAFGYGYTF.